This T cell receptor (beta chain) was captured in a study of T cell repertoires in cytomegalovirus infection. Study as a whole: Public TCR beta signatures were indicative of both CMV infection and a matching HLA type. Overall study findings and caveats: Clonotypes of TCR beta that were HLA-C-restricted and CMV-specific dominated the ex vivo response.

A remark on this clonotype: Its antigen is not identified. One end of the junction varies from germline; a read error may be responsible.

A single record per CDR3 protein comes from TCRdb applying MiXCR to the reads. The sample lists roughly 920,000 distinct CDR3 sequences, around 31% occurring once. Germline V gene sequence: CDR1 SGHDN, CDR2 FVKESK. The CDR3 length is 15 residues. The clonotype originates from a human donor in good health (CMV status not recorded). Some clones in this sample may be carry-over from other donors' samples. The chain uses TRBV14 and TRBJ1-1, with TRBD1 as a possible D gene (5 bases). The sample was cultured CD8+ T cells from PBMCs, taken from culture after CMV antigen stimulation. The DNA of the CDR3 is TGTGCCAGCAGCCAAGAAATAGGGGCTCAGGCTGAAGTTTTCTTT. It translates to CASSQEIGAQAEVFF.